This record concerns one T cell receptor (beta chain) sequence. Original data processing: Scientists estimated how many nucleated cells there were by amplifying reference gene primers. The method was immunoSEQ multiplex PCR; TCRdb's version includes in-frame clones alone and lacks a portion of them. V, J and clone size are taken as reported in that table, and D and trimming were inferred from the DNA itself. The table records some 250,000 clones, 80% to 90% of them present only once. The data were taken from a study of blood T cell repertoires in COVID-19. In the study overall: Samples of COVID-19 (acute and convalescent) were obtained from the United States, Italy and Spain.

The germline gives CDR1 SGDLS, CDR2 YYNGEE. The CDR3 totals 16 residues. Trimming removed 4 bases from V and 5 bases from J; junction bases left unmatched: 11. The sample taken for sequencing was peripheral blood. This receptor was identified in a man younger than 40 who had recovered from COVID-19. The V call is TRBV9, the J call TRBJ2-5, with 10 nucleotides matching TRBD2. CDR3 in DNA: TGTGCCAGCAGCCCTCGTCCTAGCGGGGGCAGGGAGACCCAGTACTTC. Translation: CASSPRPSGGRETQYF. The whole variable domain, remainder taken from reference TRBV9 and TRBJ2-5, is DSGVTQTPKHLITATGQRVTLRCSPRSGDLSVYWYQQSLDQGLQFLIQYYNGEERAKGNILERFSAQQFPDLHSELNLSSLELGDSALYFCASSPRPSGGRETQYFGPGTRLLVL.